The rows below give T cell receptor beta chains drawn from one sample of a study of T cells in Graves' hyperthyroidism and ophthalmopathy. TCRdb re-called the multiplex PCR reads through MiXCR, storing one row per CDR3 protein. In the table there are hundreds of thousands of distinct CDR3 sequences, 38% of which are singletons. The sample taken for sequencing was blood. The receptors were sampled from a man aged 18 to 30 with Graves' hyperthyroidism. CDR3s include the opening cysteine and the closing phenylalanine or tryptophan. The D gene is left open where the match is weak. Rows give clone size only sometimes, using once, few, many, or a class for an expanded clone.

cdr3_nt cdr3_aa clone_size v_call d_call j_call cdr3_length
TGTGCCAGTAGCTTAACAGGGAGCAATCAGCCCAAGCATTTT CASSLTGSNQPKHF . TRBV19 . TRBJ1-5 14
TGTGCCAGCAGCCTTGTTTTTGAAGCTTTCTTT CASSLVFEAFF . TRBV7-2 . TRBJ1-1 11
TGCAGTGCCCCCTGGACCGACGATAATGAAAAACTGTTTTTT CSAPWTDDNEKLFF . TRBV20-1 . TRBJ1-4 14
TGTGCCATCCTACAGAAGGGTACTGAAGCTTTCTTT CAILQKGTEAFF few TRBV5-4 . TRBJ1-1 12
TGTGCCAGCTCAGCTCGGACGGGCGAGGGCGAGCAGTACTTC CASSARTGEGEQYF . TRBV18 . TRBJ2-7 14
TGCGCCAGCAGCCCACCGGGACGGAACTCCTACGAGCAGTACTTC CASSPPGRNSYEQYF . TRBV5-1 . TRBJ2-7 15
TGTGCCAGCAGCCGGGACAGGAAAGAGACCCAGTACTTC CASSRDRKETQYF many TRBV7-9 TRBD1 TRBJ2-5 13
TGTGCCAGCAGTTTCTTGACAGGGGAGAACACCGGGGAGCTGTTTTTT CASSFLTGENTGELFF . TRBV6-5 TRBD1 TRBJ2-2 16
TGTGCCAGCAGCGAGCAAGCGGGAGGGCCTGGCGGGGAGCTGTTTTTT CASSEQAGGPGGELFF . TRBV5-5 TRBD2 TRBJ2-2 16
TGCAGCCCACGGGGACAGGGGGCGCGGAACACTGAAGCTTTCTTT CSPRGQGARNTEAFF . TRBV29-1 TRBD1 TRBJ1-1 15
TGCAGCGTCCGGACGGACAATGGCTACACCTTC CSVRTDNGYTF many TRBV29-1 . TRBJ1-2 11
TGTGCCAGCAGGCCAACTACAGGACTTAACACTGAAGCTTTCTTT CASRPTTGLNTEAFF . TRBV9 . TRBJ1-1 15
TGCAGTGCCGACCCGTATCTTACAGGGACAAGCTCTGGGGCCAACGTCCTGACTTTC CSADPYLTGTSSGANVLTF few TRBV20-1 . TRBJ2-6 19
TGTGCCAGCAGCACCGCCCTGACAGAGCAGTACTTC CASSTALTEQYF . TRBV6-2/TRBV6-3 . TRBJ2-7 12
TGTGCCATCAGTCAACAGGGTAATCAGCCCCAGCATTTT CAISQQGNQPQHF . TRBV10-3 . TRBJ1-5 13
TGTGCCAGCAGCTTGGACGAGTCCACCTCTGGCTACACCTTC CASSLDESTSGYTF . TRBV6-5 . TRBJ1-2 14
TGCAGCGTTGAAGCACCCAGCACGAACACCGGGGAGCTGTTTTTT CSVEAPSTNTGELFF once TRBV29-1 . TRBJ2-2 15
TGTGCCAGCAGGTGGGCCGGGACAGGGGGGTCACCCCTCCACTTT CASRWAGTGGSPLHF . TRBV7-6 TRBD1 TRBJ1-6 15
TGCAGCGTCCAGCTGGACAGGGCCTACGAGCAGTACTTC CSVQLDRAYEQYF . TRBV29-1 TRBD1 TRBJ2-7 13
TGCAGCGTAGGGACTGCCGTGGGGCAGTACTTC CSVGTAVGQYF . TRBV29-1 . TRBJ2-7 11
TGTGCCAGCAGACCGACAGGGGCGGCGGAAAAACTGTTTTTT CASRPTGAAEKLFF many TRBV25-1 TRBD1 TRBJ1-4 14
TGCAGCCAAGGCAATGAAGCTTTCTTT CSQGNEAFF . TRBV29-1 . TRBJ1-1 9
TGTGCCAGCAGTCCCGACAGCGTGGGAAATCAGCCCCAGCATTTT CASSPDSVGNQPQHF . TRBV7-9 . TRBJ1-5 15
TGTGCCAGCAGCCCAAGCCAGGATCAGCCCCAGCATTTT CASSPSQDQPQHF . TRBV7-9 . TRBJ1-5 13
TGCAGTGCTAGTGATTGGGCAGGGGGCGACAATCAGCCCCAGCATTTT CSASDWAGGDNQPQHF . TRBV20-1 TRBD1 TRBJ1-5 16
TGTGCCAGCACCAGACCGAATCAGCCCCAGCATTTT CASTRPNQPQHF few TRBV7-9 . TRBJ1-5 12
TGTGCCAGCAGCTTGAACAGGGGTTACGAGCAGTACTTC CASSLNRGYEQYF . TRBV7-8 TRBD1 TRBJ2-7 13
TGCGCCAGCAGTCTAAACCCGCACAGCGCCTACAATCAGCCCCAGCATTTT CASSLNPHSAYNQPQHF . TRBV10-2 . TRBJ1-5 17
TGTGCCAGCAGCCCGGGACAGGGGATCACCCTCCACTTT CASSPGQGITLHF . TRBV7-9 TRBD1 TRBJ1-6 13
TGCAGTGCTAGAGAGGGACACGGGGCCTACGAGCAGTACTTC CSAREGHGAYEQYF . TRBV20-1 . TRBJ2-7 14
TGTGCCAGCAGCTCCTTTGCGTTGGACAGAGCTTCCTACGAGCAGTACTTC CASSSFALDRASYEQYF . TRBV7-9 . TRBJ2-7 17
TGCGCCAGCAGCTCGGGGACAGGGGCCACGGGGTATTCACCCCTCCACTTT CASSSGTGATGYSPLHF . TRBV5-1 TRBD1 TRBJ1-6 17
TGCAGCGTTCGACACACCGGGGAGCTGTTTTTT CSVRHTGELFF many TRBV29-1 . TRBJ2-2 11
TGTGCCAGCACCTTAGACGATGACAGGGGGCGGTACACCGGGGAGCTGTTTTTT CASTLDDDRGRYTGELFF few TRBV9 TRBD1 TRBJ2-2 18
TGTGCCAGCAGTTCCAGGGGTTCCTATAATTCACCCCTCCACTTT CASSSRGSYNSPLHF . TRBV6-5 . TRBJ1-6 15
TGTGCCACCAGCGACCAGGGGGTTGGAGGAGCTTTCTTT CATSDQGVGGAFF . TRBV15 TRBD1 TRBJ1-1 13
TGTGCCAGCAGCTCAAGGGTGGGGACTAGCGGTCATACGCAGTATTTT CASSSRVGTSGHTQYF . TRBV7-2 TRBD2 TRBJ2-3 16
TGCAGTGCAGAGGGGAGGGGACCACTCTACGAGCAGTACTTC CSAEGRGPLYEQYF few TRBV20-1 TRBD2 TRBJ2-7 14
TGCAGTGCTAGAGATAGGGGGAGGGGCACCCTGAACACTGAAGCTTTCTTT CSARDRGRGTLNTEAFF few TRBV20-1 . TRBJ1-1 17
TGTGCCAGCAGCCCCGGAGCAGATGGCTACACCTTC CASSPGADGYTF few TRBV3-1 . TRBJ1-2 12
TGTGCCAGCAGTTACTACCCAGAGCCGAACACTGAAGCTTTCTTT CASSYYPEPNTEAFF . TRBV6-6 . TRBJ1-1 15
TGTGCCATCAGTGGGGAGGGGGGCTACACCTTC CAISGEGGYTF . TRBV10-3 . TRBJ1-2 11